This T cell receptor beta chain was captured by sequencing in a study of PD-1 blockade in classical Hodgkin lymphoma. Overall study: Patients were infused with nivolumab 3 mg/kg every 2 weeks.

From germline, CDR1 is SGHRS and CDR2 YFSETQ. CDR3 size: 16 residues. V was clipped by 3 bases and J by 4 bases; unmatched bases: 5. General observations from the study: According to reports, newly diagnosed patients had lower baseline TCR diversity than healthy donors, and relapsed/refractory patients had lower baseline TCR diversity still.

Details on this clone: Its antigen is not known.

Time point given: cycle 4 day 1 (C4D1), after 6 weeks of nivolumab. Each patient experienced a relapse that followed autologous stem cell transplantation, and brentuximab vedotin exposure varied. The assay was immunoSEQ multiplex PCR, and TCRdb's table has in-frame clones only and misses some. The table includes 25,000 to 35,000 clones, over 75% detected once. This sample comprised peripheral blood mononuclear cells (PBMCs), obtained before the fourth cycle of nivolumab. The J gene is TRBJ2-1, the V gene TRBV5-1; 12 bases are shared with TRBD2. The receptor was derived from a human donor with classical Hodgkin lymphoma. The CDR3 bases are TGCGCCAGCAGCTGGGGGACTAGCGGGCCATACAATGAGCAGTTCTTC. Its translation is CASSWGTSGPYNEQFF.